A selection of T cell receptor beta chains follows, all from one sample in a study of cytomegalovirus exposure and HLA in healthy donors. Profiled with immunoSEQ multiplex PCR; TCRdb holds only in-frame clones, not every one. The data show around 260,000 clones, 75% to 90% seen once. The sequenced sample was PBMCs. The receptors come from a girl aged 2 to 9 in good health and CMV-seronegative. Both conserved end residues are part of each CDR3. Each record gives: J gene, CDR3 length, clone size, D gene, V gene, CDR3 protein, CDR3 DNA. D genes are given only for firm matches. Not all rows give a size; the values are once, few, many and, for expanded clones, a class.

TRBJ1-1,17,NA,NA,TRBV19,CASSTARGTAAVTEAFF,TGTGCCAGTAGTACAGCAAGGGGAACTGCGGCGGTCACTGAAGCTTTCTTT
TRBJ2-7,14,once,TRBD1,TRBV28,CASSFPDRVYEQYF,TGTGCCAGCAGTTTCCCGGACAGGGTCTACGAGCAGTACTTC
TRBJ2-1,16,NA,TRBD2,TRBV7-9,CASSQLVLAEGNEQFF,TGTGCCAGCAGCCAATTAGTCCTAGCGGAAGGCAATGAGCAGTTCTTC
TRBJ2-7,15,NA,TRBD2,TRBV7-9,CASSLVLAGVYEQYF,TGTGCCAGCAGCTTAGTGCTAGCGGGAGTTTACGAGCAGTACTTC
TRBJ1-4,15,NA,NA,TRBV18,CASSPPQFPAGKLFF,TGTGCCAGCTCACCCCCTCAATTTCCCGCAGGGAAACTGTTTTTT
TRBJ1-2,14,NA,NA,TRBV6-5,CASRFDRGRGGYTF,TGTGCCAGCAGATTCGACCGGGGCCGGGGGGGCTACACCTTC
TRBJ2-7,15,NA,NA,TRBV27,CASSFGALRNYEQYF,TGTGCCAGCAGTTTCGGAGCGCTCCGAAACTACGAGCAGTACTTC
TRBJ1-2,15,NA,TRBD1,TRBV23-1,CASTRGRQGNYGYTF,TGCGCCAGCACGAGAGGGAGACAGGGTAACTATGGCTACACCTTC
TRBJ2-7,16,NA,NA,TRBV6-6,CASSPLGVAAPHEQYF,TGTGCCAGCAGTCCCCTGGGGGTAGCGGCTCCCCACGAGCAGTACTTC
TRBJ2-5,15,NA,NA,TRBV6-1,CASSEEVWQGETQYF,TGTGCCAGCAGTGAAGAAGTGTGGCAGGGGGAGACCCAGTACTTC
TRBJ2-3,16,NA,NA,TRBV14,CASSPRRGRGTDTQYF,TGTGCCAGCAGCCCCCGCAGGGGAAGAGGCACAGATACGCAGTATTTT
TRBJ2-3,17,few,NA,TRBV9,CASSVVGGNPSTDTQYF,TGTGCCAGCAGCGTAGTTGGCGGAAACCCGAGCACAGATACGCAGTATTTT
TRBJ2-7,16,NA,TRBD1,TRBV6-5,CASSYQSGTVASEQYF,TGTGCCAGCAGTTACCAATCCGGGACAGTAGCATCCGAGCAGTACTTC
TRBJ2-7,13,NA,NA,TRBV13,CASSLMNSGEQYF,TGTGCCAGCAGCTTAATGAACTCCGGGGAGCAGTACTTC
TRBJ2-2,18,NA,TRBD2,TRBV27,CASASIIAGSRFTGELFF,TGTGCCAGCGCTTCAATCATAGCGGGAAGTAGGTTTACCGGGGAGCTGTTTTTT
TRBJ1-2,15,NA,NA,TRBV6-5,CASSRTGRWDYGYTF,TGTGCCAGCAGTCGAACAGGGAGATGGGACTATGGCTACACCTTC
TRBJ1-6,12,NA,NA,TRBV9,CASSTRDSPLHF,TGTGCCAGCAGTACCCGAGATTCACCCCTCCACTTT
TRBJ2-1,14,NA,TRBD2,TRBV27,CASSLSPAGYEQFF,TGTGCCAGCAGTTTATCCCCAGCGGGGTATGAGCAGTTCTTC
TRBJ2-1,14,few,NA,TRBV6-6,CASSYDLGANEQFF,TGTGCCAGCAGTTACGACCTAGGGGCCAATGAGCAGTTCTTC
TRBJ2-3,18,few,TRBD1,TRBV5-4,CASSLPFPGTGITDTQYF,TGTGCCAGCAGCTTGCCTTTCCCCGGGACAGGGATAACAGATACGCAGTATTTT
TRBJ1-1,16,NA,NA,TRBV19,CASSIMGRGMNTEAFF,TGTGCCAGTAGTATAATGGGCCGAGGGATGAACACTGAAGCTTTCTTT
TRBJ1-1,14,NA,NA,TRBV7-9,CASSFAELNTEAFF,TGTGCCAGCAGCTTCGCGGAGTTGAACACTGAAGCTTTCTTT
TRBJ2-5,13,NA,NA,TRBV7-2,CASSTYSVETQYF,TGTGCCAGCAGTACATATTCAGTTGAGACCCAGTACTTC
TRBJ1-6,16,NA,TRBD1,TRBV23-1,CASSQCRDRDNSPLHF,TGCGCCAGCAGTCAGTGCCGGGACAGGGATAATTCACCCCTCCACTTT
TRBJ1-1,14,NA,NA,TRBV5-1,CASSLRQMNTEAFF,TGCGCCAGCAGCCTAAGACAGATGAACACTGAAGCTTTCTTT
TRBJ1-1,11,once,NA,TRBV19,CASSVQNREFF,TGTGCCAGTAGTGTCCAGAATCGGGAGTTCTTT
TRBJ1-2,13,NA,NA,TRBV4-1,CASSQDRDYGYTF,TGCGCCAGCAGCCAAGATAGAGACTATGGCTACACCTTC
TRBJ2-5,17,few,TRBD2,TRBV10-2,CASSRSSGRIDAETQYF,TGCGCCAGCAGTCGTTCTAGCGGGAGGATTGACGCGGAGACCCAGTACTTC
TRBJ2-1,18,NA,TRBD2,TRBV19,CASSRPSGRAHSDYEQFF,TGTGCCAGTAGTCGGCCTAGCGGGAGGGCCCACTCAGATTATGAGCAGTTCTTC
TRBJ2-7,16,NA,TRBD1,TRBV27,CASSRIPRDRTGEQYF,TGTGCCAGCAGCCGGATCCCACGGGACAGGACCGGAGAGCAGTACTTC
TRBJ2-1,15,NA,NA,TRBV5-1,CASSLEDREVHEQFF,TGCGCCAGCAGCTTGGAGGATAGGGAGGTACATGAGCAGTTCTTC
TRBJ2-7,15,few,TRBD2,TRBV9,CASSVGASGWYEQYF,TGTGCCAGCAGCGTAGGAGCTAGCGGGTGGTACGAGCAGTACTTC
TRBJ2-7,16,NA,TRBD1,TRBV6-1,CASSEAATGGSYEQYF,TGTGCCAGCAGTGAAGCTGCGACAGGGGGCAGTTACGAGCAGTACTTC
TRBJ2-5,17,once,TRBD1,TRBV11-2,CASRFRDSVQRPWTQYF,TGTGCCAGCAGATTCCGGGACAGCGTGCAAAGGCCTTGGACCCAGTACTTC
TRBJ1-4,16,once,TRBD1,TRBV19,CASSIRTGTGVEKLFF,TGTGCCAGTAGCATCAGGACCGGGACAGGGGTCGAAAAACTGTTTTTT
TRBJ1-2,14,once,TRBD1,TRBV7-3,CASSPTGGDYGYTF,TGTGCCAGCAGCCCAACAGGGGGGGACTATGGCTACACCTTC
TRBJ1-2,12,NA,TRBD1,TRBV7-9,CASSTNRGSYTF,TGTGCCAGCAGCACAAACAGGGGAAGCTACACCTTC
TRBJ1-2,15,NA,NA,TRBV5-5,CASSLGAGQDYGYTF,TGTGCCAGCAGCTTAGGGGCCGGGCAGGACTATGGCTACACCTTC
TRBJ2-1,16,NA,TRBD2,TRBV7-3,CASSPLSSGRRDEQFF,TGTGCCAGCAGCCCTCTGAGTAGCGGGAGGAGGGATGAGCAGTTCTTC
TRBJ2-5,14,few,TRBD2,TRBV29-1,CSVDGLADQETQYF,TGCAGCGTTGATGGACTAGCGGACCAAGAGACCCAGTACTTC
TRBJ1-2,13,NA,TRBD1,TRBV6-5,CASSWTGYNGYTF,TGTGCCAGCAGTTGGACAGGGTATAATGGCTACACCTTC
TRBJ2-1,17,NA,TRBD1,TRBV29-1,CSVDRDRPWGLYNEQFF,TGCAGCGTTGATAGGGACAGACCCTGGGGTCTCTACAATGAGCAGTTCTTC
TRBJ2-2,12,NA,NA,TRBV7-6,CASTLRDGELFF,TGTGCCAGCACCCTCCGAGACGGGGAGCTGTTTTTT
TRBJ2-7,14,NA,TRBD1,TRBV11-2,CASSPAPGGYEQYF,TGTGCCAGCAGCCCTGCCCCAGGGGGCTACGAGCAGTACTTC
TRBJ2-1,15,NA,TRBD2,TRBV9,CASSVLAGGFGEQFF,TGTGCCAGCAGCGTTCTAGCGGGAGGATTCGGTGAGCAGTTCTTC
TRBJ2-3,14,once,NA,TRBV30,CAWSQEQVPDTQYF,TGTGCCTGGAGTCAAGAACAGGTCCCAGATACGCAGTATTTT
TRBJ1-4,11,NA,NA,TRBV28,CASRAREKLFF,TGTGCCAGCAGGGCTCGAGAAAAACTGTTTTTT
TRBJ1-5,14,NA,NA,TRBV4-2,CASSQGGSNQPQHF,TGTGCCAGCAGCCAAGGTGGCAGCAATCAGCCCCAGCATTTT
TRBJ2-7,13,NA,TRBD1,TRBV4-2,CASSRDRDDEQYF,TGTGCCAGCAGCCGGGACAGGGACGACGAGCAGTACTTC
TRBJ2-7,14,few,NA,TRBV5-4,CASSFTGGGAEQYF,TGTGCCAGCAGCTTTACCGGAGGGGGGGCCGAGCAGTACTTC
TRBJ1-1,14,NA,NA,TRBV12-5,CASGLVPDMPQAFF,TGTGCTAGTGGTTTGGTCCCGGACATGCCCCAAGCTTTCTTT
TRBJ2-7,14,once,NA,TRBV5-8,CASSPRDTAYEQYF,TGTGCCAGCAGCCCCCGGGACACCGCCTACGAGCAGTACTTC
TRBJ1-3,17,NA,TRBD1,TRBV28,CASSRDSLGGSGNTIYF,TGTGCCAGCAGTCGGGACAGTCTGGGGGGCTCTGGAAACACCATATATTTT
TRBJ1-4,15,NA,TRBD1,TRBV28,CASSLGAVTGEKLFF,TGTGCCAGCAGTTTGGGGGCGGTGACAGGGGAAAAACTGTTTTTT
TRBJ1-1,12,NA,TRBD1,TRBV30,CAWSPTGGVAFF,TGTGCCTGGAGCCCAACAGGGGGCGTAGCTTTCTTT
TRBJ2-1,16,NA,TRBD2,TRBV4-1,CASSQGTGGPRVEQFF,TGCGCCAGCAGCCAAGGGACGGGAGGTCCTAGGGTTGAGCAGTTCTTC
TRBJ2-1,19,NA,TRBD2,TRBV11-2,CASSQVGGRLAGRPFEQFF,TGTGCCAGCAGCCAGGTGGGGGGCAGACTAGCGGGGCGTCCGTTTGAGCAGTTCTTC
TRBJ1-3,17,once,TRBD1,TRBV7-6,CASSSRGQGIPSNTIYF,TGTGCCAGCAGCTCGAGGGGACAGGGGATACCCTCAAACACCATATATTTT
TRBJ2-2,13,NA,TRBD1,TRBV19,CASRGQGYGELFF,TGTGCCAGTAGGGGACAGGGGTACGGGGAGCTGTTTTTT
TRBJ1-1,16,NA,NA,TRBV19,CASSIEAGHMITEAFF,TGTGCCAGTAGTATAGAGGCCGGACATATGATTACTGAAGCTTTCTTT